The source of this T cell receptor beta chain is a study of blood T cell repertoires in COVID-19. Study in general: COVID-19 samples from acute and convalescent phases originated in the United States, Italy and Spain. Sources were T cells, B-cell-depleted T cells, or PBMCs; the material itself was cDNA or gDNA.

The CDR3 runs 15 residues. Germline V gene data show CDR1 as SGDLS and CDR2 as YYNGEE. Unmatched junction bases numbered 8, after V lost 4 bases and J lost 5 bases. In the study's own analysis: Estimation of nucleated cell counts relied on the amplification of reference gene primers. Data came from immunoSEQ multiplex PCR; TCRdb stores just in-frame clones and leaves some out. The V and J calls and clone size come from that table; D and trimming were worked out from the DNA. Of a few hundred thousand clones listed, roughly 84% are singletons. The sample was peripheral blood. V gene TRBV9 combines with J gene TRBJ1-2, with 10 nucleotides matching TRBD1. This clonotype originated in a woman of 80 years or more with acute or convalescent COVID-19. This chain's CDR3 is CASSLRQGARYGYTF. In DNA form, the CDR3 reads TGTGCCAGCAGCCTCCGACAGGGGGCAAGGTATGGCTACACCTTC.